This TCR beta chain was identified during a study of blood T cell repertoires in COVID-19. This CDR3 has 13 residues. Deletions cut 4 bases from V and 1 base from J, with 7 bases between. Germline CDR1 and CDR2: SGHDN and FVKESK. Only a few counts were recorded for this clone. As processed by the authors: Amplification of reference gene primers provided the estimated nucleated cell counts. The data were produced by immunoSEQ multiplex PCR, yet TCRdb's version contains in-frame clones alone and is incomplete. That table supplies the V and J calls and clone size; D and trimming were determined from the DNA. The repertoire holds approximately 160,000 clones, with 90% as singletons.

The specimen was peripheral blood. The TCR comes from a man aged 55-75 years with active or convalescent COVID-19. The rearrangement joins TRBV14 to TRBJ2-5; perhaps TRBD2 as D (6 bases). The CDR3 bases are TGTGCCAGCAGCCCGGGACTCCAAGAGACCCAGTACTTC. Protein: CASSPGLQETQYF.